This is a list of T cell receptor beta chains from one sample in a study of blood T cell repertoires in COVID-19. Some clones are missing from TCRdb's copy, which holds only in-frame ones; the method was immunoSEQ multiplex PCR. The top ten hold around 5% of the sample, which has fewer than 200,000 clones, 70% to 90% seen once. Sequencing input: peripheral blood. The receptors originated from a woman in her forties or fifties with COVID-19, enrolled during active disease. The conserved cysteine and the conserved F or W are not part of the CDR3 here. A D gene is named only where the DNA matches it firmly. Clone sizes are given selectively: once, few, many, or a class where the clone is expanded.

>TRBV19|.|TRBJ2-3|TRBD2
ASSIDRSGGAKDTQY
>TRBV4-3|.|TRBJ1-2|.
ASSQDYPGQGGYT
>TRBV29-1|.|TRBJ2-7|.
SVEDLGPDSISYEQY
>TRBV19|.|TRBJ1-1|TRBD1
ASPTGAGAEAF
>TRBV7-2|.|TRBJ2-7|TRBD2
ASSLDAGAYEQY
>TRBV11-1|.|TRBJ1-1|.
ASSLGENTEAF
>TRBV6-5|.|TRBJ2-7|.
ASSYSDAGQYEQY
>TRBV7-2|.|TRBJ2-5|TRBD2
ASSFFYGGTGETQY
>TRBV6-5|.|TRBJ2-3|.
ASSYLQGSDTQY
>TRBV27|.|TRBJ2-7|.
ASRGGARYEQY
>TRBV7-2|few|TRBJ2-3|.
ASSFLTDTQY
>TRBV19|once|TRBJ2-5|TRBD1
ASNPTGMRETQY
>TRBV28|.|TRBJ1-4|.
ASRRGATNEKLF
>TRBV7-9|once|TRBJ2-7|TRBD1
ASSPGTGGYSYEQY
>TRBV7-3|once|TRBJ2-7|TRBD1
ASSLRAGQGDGEQY
>TRBV2|.|TRBJ2-3|TRBD2
ASSETSSADTQY
>TRBV4-2|.|TRBJ2-3|TRBD2
ASSQELAGGGDTQY
>TRBV30|.|TRBJ1-1|.
AWSPTVLNTEAF
>TRBV6-5|.|TRBJ2-5|.
ASRTAEYQETQY
>TRBV19|.|TRBJ2-1|.
ASSISLSSYNEQF
>TRBV7-9|few|TRBJ1-1|TRBD1
ASSERQGVAF
>TRBV12-5|.|TRBJ1-1|TRBD1
ASGLGGAAAEAF
>TRBV5-5|.|TRBJ1-1|.
ASSLAGNTEAF
>TRBV5-6|.|TRBJ2-3|.
ASSNGGGTDTQY
>TRBV30|.|TRBJ2-2|.
AWERPRATGELF
>TRBV7-3|.|TRBJ2-5|TRBD1
ASSSSGTGIYQETQY
>TRBV5-1|few|TRBJ1-1|.
ASSLGQQNTEAF
>TRBV5-5|.|TRBJ2-2|TRBD2
ASSFGGGANTGELF
>TRBV3-1/TRBV3-2|.|TRBJ2-7|TRBD2
ASSPTGTTTYEQY
>TRBV2|few|TRBJ1-5|TRBD1
ASSDRTGGAFNQPQH
>TRBV7-9|.|TRBJ1-3|TRBD1
ASSWDRESGNTIY
>TRBV27|.|TRBJ1-1|TRBD1
ASSLSPGTAEAF
>TRBV6-5|few|TRBJ1-6|.
ASSSSIDSPLH